This record covers a single T cell receptor beta chain. Its antigen is not identified. The sample originates from a study of T cell responses to AZD1222 COVID-19 vaccine. V was shortened by 3 bases and J by 6 bases, with 9 bases between the two germline ends. Per the germline V gene, CDR1 is SGHTA and CDR2 is FQGTGA. This CDR3 comprises 13 residues. Repertoires were generated with immunoSEQ multiplex PCR, while TCRdb's copy carries only in-frame clones and drops some. Altogether 130,000 or so clones are present, 93% being singletons, with the ten largest covering around 5.4%. Study-wide results and caveats: Of spike-specific TCRs, nearly half reportedly target regions left unmutated in variants. Compared with day 0, the breadth and depth of the Spike-specific TCR repertoire rose significantly after two doses of AZD1222. White British ancestry dominated among donors, who included more females, and clonal diversity was possibly underestimated. Vaccine-associated CD4 TCRs spanned spike, dominant at 160-218 and 743-854.

Sequencing used peripheral blood, obtained on day 0 of AZD1222 vaccination. The chain uses TRBV7-3 and TRBJ2-1; tentatively, D is TRBD2 (6 bases). The receptor was derived from an adult in good health. The CDR3 DNA follows: TGTGCCAGCAGCTTGGGGGGTACCAATGAGCAGTTCTTC. This codes for CASSLGGTNEQFF.